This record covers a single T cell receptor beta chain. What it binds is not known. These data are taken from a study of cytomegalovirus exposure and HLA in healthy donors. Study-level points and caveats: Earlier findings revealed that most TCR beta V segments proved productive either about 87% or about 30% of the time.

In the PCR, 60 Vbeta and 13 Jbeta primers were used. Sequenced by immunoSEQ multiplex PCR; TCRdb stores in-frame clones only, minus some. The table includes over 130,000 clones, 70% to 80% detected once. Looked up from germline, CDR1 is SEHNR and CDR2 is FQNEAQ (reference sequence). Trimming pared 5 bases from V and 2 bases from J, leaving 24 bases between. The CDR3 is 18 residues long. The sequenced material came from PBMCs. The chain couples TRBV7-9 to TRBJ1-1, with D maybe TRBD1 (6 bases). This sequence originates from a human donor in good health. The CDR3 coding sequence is TGTGCCAGCAGCCATAGCGTGTATTCGGGACAAGACAACACTGAAGCTTTCTTT. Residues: CASSHSVYSGQDNTEAFF. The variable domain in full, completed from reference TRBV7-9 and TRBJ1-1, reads DTGVSQNPRHKITKRGQNVTFRCDPISEHNRLYWYRQTLGQGPEFLTYFQNEAQLEKSRLLSDRFSAERPKGSFSTLEIQRTEQGDSAMYLCASSHSVYSGQDNTEAFFGQGTRLTVV.